The clone carrying this T cell receptor (beta chain) has just a few counts. This sample was taken from a study of blood T cell repertoires in COVID-19. Study details: Samples came from the United States, Italy and Spain, spanning acute and convalescent COVID-19.

The study recruited people aged about 18 to 89 years across approximately 23 US areas. Cohorts were based on clinical histories the participants reported. Recovery meant two consecutive negative NP/OP PCR tests, professional clearance, or resolved symptoms. The repertoire was sequenced with immunoSEQ multiplex PCR; TCRdb's copy has only in-frame clones and lacks some. The repertoire consists of 210,000 or so clones, with 84% occurring once and the leading ten covering less than 2%. CDR1 is LNHDA and CDR2 is SQIVND in the germline V gene (reference sequence). The J segment lost 7 bases and the V segment lost 10 bases, leaving 10 bases of the junction unmatched. The CDR3 loop spans 14 amino acids.

Sequencing used PBMCs or T cells enriched from blood (not recorded which). The rearrangement links TRBV19 to TRBJ2-1, with 10 bases fitting TRBD1. The TCR originated in a man aged 55 to 70 who had recovered from COVID-19. CDR3 amino acids: CATSTGGSSNEQFF. The CDR3 DNA reads TGTGCCACCTCGACAGGGGGCTCTTCAAATGAGCAGTTCTTC.